This T cell receptor beta chain stems from a study of breast tumors, draining lymph nodes, adjacent tissues. Via MiXCR, TCRdb re-called the multiplex PCR reads, giving one row per CDR3 protein. The table has approximately 190,000 distinct CDR3 sequences, roughly 31% seen once. Samples came from axillary lymph nodes draining the breast cancer. This clonotype occurred many times. The V and J ends lost 7 bases and 2 bases, in that order; junction bases with no gene match: 11. The CDR3 consists of 18 residues. Germline V lookup: CDR1 MNHEY, CDR2 SVGEGT. The chain uses TRBV6-2 or TRBV6-3 and TRBJ2-2, with 12 bases matching TRBD2. The receptor was isolated from a female donor with breast cancer. Some clones in this sample may be carry-over from other donors' samples. Sequencing was carried out using axillary lymph node tissue. In DNA, the CDR3 is TGTGCCAGCACCATACTAGCGGGAGGCCGAGGCAACACCGGGGAGCTGTTTTTT. It specifies CASTILAGGRGNTGELFF.